This TCR beta chain comes out of a study of PD-L1 blockade in urothelial cancer. As for the study in general: Patients started atezolizumab at some point between 2012 and 2014, 1,200 mg intravenously every 3 weeks. Blood analysis was done at 3 weeks (second dose) and 6 weeks after treatment began.

Each patient supplied 1 to 8 pretreatment and on-treatment samples. The germline V gene encodes CDR1 SGHRS and CDR2 YFSETQ. The CDR3 spans 17 residues. The ends were cut back, 2 bases at V and 2 bases at J, with 20 bases in the middle. Into every PCR, synthetic TCR analog templates were spiked. Produced via immunoSEQ multiplex PCR; TCRdb's table is partial and in-frame only. The sample lists about 100,000 clones; under 85% were seen once. The TCR was taken from a man in his forties or fifties with urothelial cancer. The chain joins TRBV5-1 to TRBJ2-7, with a tentative D call TRBD1 (5 bases). The starting material was PBMCs, obtained around atezolizumab (anti-PD-L1) treatment. The CDR3: CASSFSALDRFTYEQYF. The DNA of the CDR3 is TGCGCCAGCAGCTTCTCTGCGCTTGACAGATTTACCTACGAGCAGTACTTC.